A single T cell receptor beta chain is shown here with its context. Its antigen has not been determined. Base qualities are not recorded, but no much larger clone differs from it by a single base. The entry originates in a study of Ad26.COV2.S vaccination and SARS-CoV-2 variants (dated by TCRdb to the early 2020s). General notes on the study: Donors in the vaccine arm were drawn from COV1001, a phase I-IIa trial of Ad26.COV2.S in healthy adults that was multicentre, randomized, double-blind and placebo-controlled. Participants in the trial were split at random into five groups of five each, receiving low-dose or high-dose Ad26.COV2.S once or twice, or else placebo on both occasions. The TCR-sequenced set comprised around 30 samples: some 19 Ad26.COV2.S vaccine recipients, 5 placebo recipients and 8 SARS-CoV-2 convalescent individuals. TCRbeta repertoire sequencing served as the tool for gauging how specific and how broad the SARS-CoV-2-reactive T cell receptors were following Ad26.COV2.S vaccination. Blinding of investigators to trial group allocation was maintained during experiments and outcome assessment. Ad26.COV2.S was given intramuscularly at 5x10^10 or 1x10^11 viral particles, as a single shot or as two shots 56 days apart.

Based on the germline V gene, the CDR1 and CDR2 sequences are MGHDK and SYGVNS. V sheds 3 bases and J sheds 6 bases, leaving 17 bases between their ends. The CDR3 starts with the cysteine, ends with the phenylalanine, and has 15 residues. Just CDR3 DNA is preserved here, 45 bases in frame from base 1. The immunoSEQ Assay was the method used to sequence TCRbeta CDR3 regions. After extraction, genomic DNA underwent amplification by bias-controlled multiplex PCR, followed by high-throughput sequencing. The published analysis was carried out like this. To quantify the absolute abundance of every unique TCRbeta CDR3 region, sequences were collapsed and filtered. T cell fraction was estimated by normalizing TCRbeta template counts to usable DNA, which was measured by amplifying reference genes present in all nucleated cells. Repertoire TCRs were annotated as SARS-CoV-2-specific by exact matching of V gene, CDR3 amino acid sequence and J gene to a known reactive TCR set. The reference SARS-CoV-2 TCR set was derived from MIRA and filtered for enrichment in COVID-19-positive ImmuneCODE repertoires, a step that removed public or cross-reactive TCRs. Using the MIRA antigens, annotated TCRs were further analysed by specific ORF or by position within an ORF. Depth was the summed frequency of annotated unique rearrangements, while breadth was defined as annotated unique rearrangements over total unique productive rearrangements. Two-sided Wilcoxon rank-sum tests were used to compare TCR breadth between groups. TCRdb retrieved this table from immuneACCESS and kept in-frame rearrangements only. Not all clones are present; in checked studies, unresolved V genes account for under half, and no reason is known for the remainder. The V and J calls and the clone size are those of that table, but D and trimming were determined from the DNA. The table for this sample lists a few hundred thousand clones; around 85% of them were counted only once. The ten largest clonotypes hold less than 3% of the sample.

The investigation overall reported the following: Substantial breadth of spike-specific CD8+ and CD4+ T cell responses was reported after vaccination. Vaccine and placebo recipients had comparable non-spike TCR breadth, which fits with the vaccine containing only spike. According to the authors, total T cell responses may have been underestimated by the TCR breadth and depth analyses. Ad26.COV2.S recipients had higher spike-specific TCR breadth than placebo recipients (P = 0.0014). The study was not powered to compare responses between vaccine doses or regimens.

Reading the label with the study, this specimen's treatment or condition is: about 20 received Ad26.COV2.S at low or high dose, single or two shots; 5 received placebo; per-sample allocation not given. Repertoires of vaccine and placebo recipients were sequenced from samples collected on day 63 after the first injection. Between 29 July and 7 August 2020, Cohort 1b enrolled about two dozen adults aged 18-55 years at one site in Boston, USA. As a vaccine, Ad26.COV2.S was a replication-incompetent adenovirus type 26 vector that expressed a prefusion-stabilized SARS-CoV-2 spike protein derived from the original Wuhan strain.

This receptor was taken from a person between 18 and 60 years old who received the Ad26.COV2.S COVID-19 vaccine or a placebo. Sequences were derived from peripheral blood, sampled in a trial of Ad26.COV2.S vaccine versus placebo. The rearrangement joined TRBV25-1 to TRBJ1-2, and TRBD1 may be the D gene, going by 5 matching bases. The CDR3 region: CASSEPGTLLNGYTF. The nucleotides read TGTGCCAGCAGTGAGCCCGGGACGCTACTAAATGGCTACACCTTC.